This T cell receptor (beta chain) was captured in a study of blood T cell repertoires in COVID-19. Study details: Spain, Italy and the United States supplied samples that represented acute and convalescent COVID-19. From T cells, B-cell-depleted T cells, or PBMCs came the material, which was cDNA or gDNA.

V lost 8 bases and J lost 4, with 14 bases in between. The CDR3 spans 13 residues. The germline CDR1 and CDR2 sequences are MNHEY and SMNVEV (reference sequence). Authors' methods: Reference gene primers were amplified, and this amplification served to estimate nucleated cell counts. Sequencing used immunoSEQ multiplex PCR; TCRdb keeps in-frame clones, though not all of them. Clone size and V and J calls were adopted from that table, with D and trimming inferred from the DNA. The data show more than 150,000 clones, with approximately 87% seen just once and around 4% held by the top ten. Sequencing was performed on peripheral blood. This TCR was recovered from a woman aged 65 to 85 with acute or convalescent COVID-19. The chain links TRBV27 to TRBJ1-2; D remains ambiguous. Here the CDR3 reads CASATNVGYGYTF. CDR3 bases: TGTGCCAGCGCAACTAACGTTGGCTATGGCTACACCTTC.